Presented here are 10 T cell receptor beta chains from one specimen sequenced in a study of blood T cell repertoires in COVID-19. Clones were sequenced by immunoSEQ multiplex PCR, and TCRdb holds only the in-frame ones, with some missing. This table has 180,000 or so clones, 80% to 90% appearing once. Input material: peripheral blood. The source is a man in his sixties with acute or convalescent COVID-19.

The V and J genes are TRBV19 and TRBJ2-1; 7 bases map to TRBD2. V was pared by 4 bases and J by 9 bases, with 12 bases of the junction left unmatched. CDR1 and CDR2 from the germline V gene are LNHDA and SQIVND (reference sequence). The CDR3 loop spans 15 amino acids. The CDR3 DNA sequence: TGTGCCAGTAGTACCAGAGGACTAGGAGGAAGTGAGCAGTTCTTC. It codes for CASSTRGLGGSEQFF. Combining the CDR3 with reference TRBV19 and TRBJ2-1 gives the whole variable domain DGGITQSPKYLFRKEGQNVTLSCEQNLNHDAMYWYRQDPGQGLRLIYYSQIVNDFQKGDIAEGYSVSREKKESFPLTVTSAQKNPTAFYLCASSTRGLGGSEQFFGPGTRLTVL.

This clone was counted between two and nine times. This chain connects TRBV15 to TRBJ1-5; D is unresolved. Germline CDR1 LNHNV, CDR2 YYDKDF (reference sequence). V was clipped by 0 bases and J by 4 bases, with 4 bases between them. This CDR3 is built from 13 residues. The CDR3 bases are TGTGCCACCAGCAGAGATATGAATCAGCCCCAGCATTTT. This sequence encodes CATSRDMNQPQHF.

The chain has TRBV3-1 (or the pseudogene TRBV3-2) and TRBJ2-2, with 8 bases that match TRBD2. Germline V gene lookup returns CDR1 LGHDT and CDR2 YNNKEL (reference sequence). This CDR3 contains 15 residues. Trimming removed 6 bases from V and 1 base from J; junction bases left unmatched: 4. The CDR3 loop is CASRIAGLNTGELFF. The CDR3 DNA reads TGTGCCAGCAGAATAGCGGGGCTGAACACCGGGGAGCTGTTTTTT.

The chain carries TRBV9 and TRBJ1-4; 9 nucleotides match TRBD1. The CDR3 sequence is 15 residues long. The V gene end was trimmed by 3 bases and the J gene end by 6 bases; junction bases not matched to a gene: 6. Germline-derived CDR1 and CDR2 are SGDLS and YYNGEE. The CDR3 loop reads CASSENRGRDEKLFF. As DNA, the CDR3 is TGTGCCAGCAGCGAAAACAGGGGGCGGGATGAAAAACTGTTTTTT.

This clone appeared a single time. V is TRBV28 and J is TRBJ1-2; no definite D call. The CDR3 is 12 amino acids. Looked up from germline, CDR1 is MDHEN and CDR2 is SYDVKM. V was trimmed by 6 bases and J by 2 bases, leaving 7 bases between them. CDR3 region: CASRAENYGYTF. The CDR3 DNA is TGTGCCAGCAGGGCGGAGAACTATGGCTACACCTTC.

This clone was counted a few times. J is TRBJ2-5 and V is TRBV28; 9 bases agree with TRBD1. Germline V lookup: CDR1 MDHEN, CDR2 SYDVKM. The CDR3 runs to 20 residues. Trimming removed 2 bases from V and 2 bases from J; junction bases left unmatched: 18. The CDR3 spells CASSLRGNWGTGLGQETQYF. CDR3 nucleotides: TGTGCCAGCAGTTTACGGGGAAATTGGGGGACAGGGCTGGGGCAAGAGACCCAGTACTTC.

This clone showed up just a few times. The V and J genes are TRBV7-2 and TRBJ2-1; 14 nucleotides line up with TRBD2. CDR1 SGHTA and CDR2 FQGNSA come from the germline V gene. The CDR3 covers 19 residues. V lost 3 bases, J lost 0 bases, and 7 bases stayed unmatched. The CDR3 is CASSFGGLAGASSYNEQFF. CDR3 nucleotides: TGTGCCAGCAGCTTTGGGGGACTAGCGGGGGCCAGCTCCTACAATGAGCAGTTCTTC.

This chain connects TRBV28 to TRBJ1-2, with 7 bases matching TRBD1. V shed 2 bases, J shed 4 bases, and the junction held 7 bases outside the gene matches. Looked up from germline, CDR1 is MDHEN and CDR2 is SYDVKM. The CDR3 loop spans 15 amino acids. CDR3 residues: CASSLMTGSVYGYTF. The CDR3 DNA is TGTGCCAGCAGTTTAATGACAGGGAGTGTCTATGGCTACACCTTC.

The chain joins TRBV19 to TRBJ2-1; TRBD1 aligns across 8 bases. Germline-derived CDR1 and CDR2 are LNHDA and SQIVND (reference sequence). V lost 11 bases and J lost 4; bases outside the gene matches: 19. CDR3 length: 17 residues. The CDR3 DNA reads TGTGCCTCCGACCCCGGACAGGGAAGCTGGGGATACAATGAGCAGTTCTTC. Its translation: CASDPGQGSWGYNEQFF.

Worth noting for this clone: The same CDR3 arises from other DNA sequences in this sample as well. The chain joins TRBV7-3 to TRBJ1-1; 8 bases are shared with TRBD1. Germline lookup yields CDR1 SGHTA and CDR2 FQGTGA. This CDR3 has 13 amino acids. With 5 bases clipped from V and 4 bases from J, the junction kept 3 bases outside the gene matches. The CDR3, as DNA: TGTGCCAGCAGCCCCACAGGGGGCACTGAAGCTTTCTTT. Amino acids: CASSPTGGTEAFF.